Below are 32 T cell receptor beta chains sequenced from a single sample in a study of cytotoxic CD8 clonotypes in ibrutinib-treated CLL. Some clones are missing from TCRdb's copy, which holds only in-frame ones; the method was immunoSEQ multiplex PCR. This sample yields approximately 53,000 clones, of which around four fifths are seen a single time; 20% belongs to the top ten. The sequencing here drew on PBMCs, taken after 24 months of ibrutinib treatment. The receptors derive from a human donor with chronic lymphocytic leukemia.

The CDR3 nucleotides read TGTGCCAGCAGTTACCGCCGGACAGGGGCGAACAATGAGCAGTTCTTC. This translates into CASSYRRTGANNEQFF. The chain employs TRBV27 and TRBJ2-1, with 9 positions matching TRBD1. CDR1 and CDR2 from the germline V gene are MNHEY and SMNVEV (reference sequence). The CDR3 length is 16 residues. V was pared by 4 bases and J by 5 bases, with 9 bases of the junction left unmatched.

This rearrangement joins TRBV5-1 to TRBJ2-3; D possibly corresponds to TRBD1 (6 bases). V lost 3 bases and J lost 3, with 11 bases in between. CDR1 and CDR2 (germline): SGHRS, YFSETQ. This CDR3 is built from 14 residues. The CDR3 protein is CASSSQQGTDTQYF. The DNA for the CDR3 is TGCGCCAGCAGCTCCCAACAGGGAACAGATACGCAGTATTTT. Full variable domain (missing parts from reference TRBV5-1 and TRBJ2-3): KAGVTQTPRYLIKTRGQQVTLSCSPISGHRSVSWYQQTPGQGLQFLFEYFSETQRNKGNFPGRFSGRQFSNSRSEMNVSTLELGDSALYLCASSSQQGTDTQYFGPGTRLTVL.

J is TRBJ2-1 and V is TRBV27; possible D gene TRBD1, 6 bases. V was shortened by 6 bases and J by 0 bases, with 15 bases between the two germline ends. CDR1 and CDR2 from the germline V gene are MNHEY and SMNVEV (reference sequence). This CDR3 has 16 amino acids. CDR3 DNA sequence: TGTGCCAGCAGATTCACCGGGACAAGCTCCTACAATGAGCAGTTCTTC. Translating it yields CASRFTGTSSYNEQFF.

The V call is TRBV9, the J call TRBJ2-7; no clear D. Germline V lookup: CDR1 SGDLS, CDR2 YYNGEE. V shed 0 bases and J shed 2 bases, with 9 bases lying between them. The CDR3 is 14 amino acids. CDR3 bases: TGTGCCAGCAGCGTAGCTACGCAGGCCTACGAGCAGTACTTC. This encodes CASSVATQAYEQYF.

In this sample, this clone turned up once. The genes are TRBV5-4 and TRBJ2-3, with 7 bases matching TRBD2. The germline gives CDR1 SGHNT, CDR2 YYREEE (reference sequence). The CDR3 runs 14 residues. J gave up 4 bases and V 2 bases, and 4 bases lay outside the gene matches. In nucleotides, the CDR3 is TGTGCCAGCAGCTTTCCCGGGAGGCCAGATACGCAGTATTTT. Its translation is CASSFPGRPDTQYF.

The J gene is TRBJ1-4, the V gene TRBV25-1; 7 positions agree with TRBD1. CDR3 length: 15 amino acids. The germline CDR1 and CDR2 sequences are MGHDK and SYGVNS. V lost 6 bases and J lost 4; bases outside the gene matches: 8. DNA for the CDR3: TGTGCCAGCAGCGGGGGACAGCTAATTAATGAAAAACTGTTTTTT. Translation: CASSGGQLINEKLFF.

The chain recombines TRBV28 with TRBJ1-1, with TRBD1 as a possible D gene (6 bases). Deletions cut 3 bases from V and 10 bases from J, with 18 bases between. CDR3 length: 14 amino acids. Germline V gives CDR1 MDHEN, CDR2 SYDVKM. The CDR3 nucleotides read TGTGCCAGCAGTTTTCTACAGGGTTCCGGGGCAGCTTTCTTT. Amino acid sequence: CASSFLQGSGAAFF.

The chain carries TRBV9 and TRBJ2-1; maybe TRBD2 (6 bases). Germline V gene sequence: CDR1 SGDLS, CDR2 YYNGEE. The V and J ends lost 3 bases and 4 bases respectively, with 14 bases between them. This CDR3 region has 15 residues. DNA of the CDR3: TGTGCCAGCAGCGCCCCCGGGAGCGGATACAATGAGCAGTTCTTC. Translated, it gives CASSAPGSGYNEQFF.

The rearrangement joins TRBV10-3 to TRBJ2-7; 8 bases line up with TRBD1. Trimming took 10 bases from V and 1 from J; bases not matched to a gene: 3. CDR1 and CDR2 (germline): ENHRY, SYGVKD. This CDR3 is built from 12 residues. CDR3 in amino acids: CATRTGSYEQYF. CDR3 coding DNA: TGTGCCACTCGGACAGGGTCCTACGAGCAGTACTTC.

On this clone itself: One end of the junction is discordant with germline, which a read error may explain. V usage is TRBV6-4 and J usage is TRBJ2-3; D is perhaps TRBD2 (5 bases). Germline loops: CDR1 MRHNA, CDR2 SNTAGT. This CDR3 has 14 residues. CDR3 in amino acids: CASSYSPGGDTQYF. For the CDR3, the DNA is TGTGCCAGCAGTTACTCCCCAGGAGGAGATACGCAGTATTTT.

J is TRBJ2-1 and V is TRBV18, with D possibly matching TRBD2 (6 bases). V was trimmed by 1 base and J by 5 bases, leaving 9 bases between them. This CDR3 has 14 amino acids. Germline V CDR1 and CDR2: KGHSH, LQKENI. The CDR3 DNA follows: TGTGCCAGCTCACCACGGGACTTAAACAATGAGCAGTTCTTC. Translating it yields CASSPRDLNNEQFF.

This chain connects TRBV5-4 to TRBJ2-5; 8 positions match TRBD2. CDR1 and CDR2 from the germline V gene are SGHNT and YYREEE (reference sequence). The CDR3 runs 15 residues. V trimming: 4 bases; J trimming: 2 bases; junction bases outside the gene matches: 7. CDR3 nucleotide sequence: TGTGCCAGCAGCACCGGACTAGCAGATCAAGAGACCCAGTACTTC. Encoded protein: CASSTGLADQETQYF.

The CDR3 sequence: CASSNRDYTDTQYF. The CDR3 DNA is TGTGCCAGCAGCAACCGGGACTACACAGATACGCAGTATTTT. This sequence joins TRBV7-9 and TRBJ2-3; 7 bases are a match to TRBD2. V was pared by 5 bases and J by 2 bases, with 4 bases of the junction left unmatched. There are 14 residues in the CDR3. The V gene's germline CDR1 is SEHNR and CDR2 FQNEAQ (reference sequence).

This sequence joins TRBV11-2 and TRBJ1-1; a possible D gene is TRBD1 (6 bases). From germline, CDR1 is SGHAT and CDR2 FQNNGV. Trimming removed 5 bases at V and 9 bases at J, with 13 bases between. CDR3 length equals 12 residues. The CDR3 DNA sequence: TGTGCCAGCAGCCTAACAGGGACCCAAGCTTTCTTT. This sequence encodes CASSLTGTQAFF.

In this sample, this clone turned up a few times. The chain combines TRBV5-4 with TRBJ1-1, with 9 bases that match TRBD1. The CDR3 runs 13 residues. Germline CDR1 reads SGHNT; CDR2 reads YYREEE (reference sequence). Trimming removed 0 bases from V and 8 bases from J; junction bases left unmatched: 2. The CDR3 DNA reads as TGTGCCAGCAGCTTGGGAGGGACAGGGGAAGCTTTCTTT. Translated, it gives CASSLGGTGEAFF.

The chain has TRBV28 and TRBJ1-1; TRBD1 matches at 8 bases. This CDR3 is built from 13 residues. Losses at the gene ends were 1 base for V and 11 bases for J; bases not matched to a gene: 6. CDR1 and CDR2 from the germline V gene are MDHEN and SYDVKM. The CDR3: CASSLSHGTGAFF. The CDR3 DNA reads TGTGCCAGCAGTTTATCCCACGGGACAGGTGCTTTCTTT.

V and J are TRBV11-2 and TRBJ1-5; perhaps TRBD1 as D (6 bases). CDR3 length: 16 amino acids. Germline CDR1 reads SGHAT; CDR2 reads FQNNGV. With 3 bases removed from V and 1 base from J, the gap between germline ends came to 13 bases. CDR3: CASSLGVTGSNQPQHF. The DNA for the CDR3 is TGTGCCAGCAGCTTGGGGGTGACAGGCAGCAATCAGCCCCAGCATTTT.

The J gene is TRBJ1-4, the V gene TRBV4-3; 7 bases map to TRBD1. Germline V lookup: CDR1 LGHNA, CDR2 YSLEER. The CDR3 extends over 15 amino acids. The trim removed 4 bases at V and 1 base at J, leaving 3 bases unmatched. The CDR3 DNA sequence: TGCGCCAGCAGCCTAACAGGGGAAACTAATGAAAAACTGTTTTTT. Protein: CASSLTGETNEKLFF.

J is TRBJ2-3 and V is TRBV6-4; D gene unclear. CDR3 length equals 16 residues. Trimming stripped 0 bases from V and 0 bases from J, with 10 bases between. Per the germline V gene, CDR1 is MRHNA and CDR2 is SNTAGT. The CDR3, as DNA: TGTGCCAGCAGTGACTCGTGGCCGAAGAGCACAGATACGCAGTATTTT. Translated: CASSDSWPKSTDTQYF.

The chain has TRBV19 and TRBJ2-2, with D unclear. This CDR3 is built from 11 residues. In germline, CDR1 is LNHDA, CDR2 SQIVND (reference sequence). Trimming pared 8 bases from V and 6 bases from J, leaving 7 bases between. The CDR3 here is CASAGAGELFF. CDR3 nucleotide sequence: TGTGCCAGTGCAGGTGCCGGGGAGCTGTTTTTT. Complete variable domain (other parts from reference TRBV19 and TRBJ2-2): DGGITQSPKYLFRKEGQNVTLSCEQNLNHDAMYWYRQDPGQGLRLIYYSQIVNDFQKGDIAEGYSVSREKKESFPLTVTSAQKNPTAFYLCASAGAGELFFGEGSRLTVL.

The chain combines TRBV7-9 with TRBJ2-3; 10 bases fit TRBD2. This CDR3 spans 17 amino acids. Per germline, CDR1 SEHNR and CDR2 FQNEAQ (reference sequence). V shed 0 bases, J shed 5 bases, and the junction held 8 bases outside the gene matches. The CDR3 nucleotides read TGTGCCAGCAGCTTAGCGCATCATACTAGCGGGAAAGATACGCAGTATTTT. The encoded protein is CASSLAHHTSGKDTQYF.

This clone was detected once. This chain connects TRBV2 to TRBJ2-7; TRBD2 agrees at 11 bases. The CDR3 spans 15 residues. After removal of 5 bases from V and 6 bases from J, the junction contained 9 bases not matched to a gene. Germline CDR1 and CDR2: SNHLY and FYNNEI. The CDR3 here is CASSRGTSGRGEQYF. The CDR3 coding sequence is TGTGCCAGCAGTAGGGGGACTAGCGGACGCGGCGAGCAGTACTTC.

V is TRBV30 and J is TRBJ2-5; D is unclear. The CDR3 runs 12 residues. Germline loops: CDR1 GTSNPN, CDR2 SVGIG (reference sequence). V gave up 0 bases and J gave up 4 bases, with 6 bases separating them. The CDR3, as DNA: TGTGCCTGGAGTGTAATATCAGAGACCCAGTACTTC. This encodes CAWSVISETQYF.

Judged by abundance, this clone is medium-sized. J is TRBJ2-1 and V is TRBV12-5, with TRBD1 matching over 9 bases. V gave up 4 bases and J gave up 6 bases; unmatched junction bases: 4. This CDR3 region has 14 residues. Germline CDR1 reads LGHNT; CDR2 reads FRNRAP. The CDR3 region has the DNA TGTGCTAGTGGTTGGAGACAGGGGGGCAATGAGCAGTTCTTC. It yields the protein CASGWRQGGNEQFF.

The gene calls are TRBV7-9 and TRBJ2-7; 11 nucleotides line up with TRBD2. This CDR3 region has 19 residues. In germline, CDR1 is SEHNR, CDR2 FQNEAQ (reference sequence). The ends lost 3 bases at V and 3 bases at J; junction bases unmatched: 16. The CDR3 loop is CASSFRRPGLAVRVYEQYF. For the CDR3, the DNA is TGTGCCAGCAGCTTCCGCCGCCCGGGACTAGCGGTGAGGGTCTACGAGCAGTACTTC.

The rearrangement links TRBV9 to TRBJ1-3; TRBD1 might be the D (5 bases). V was pared by 0 bases and J by 2 bases, with 15 bases between. This CDR3 comprises 17 residues. The V gene's germline CDR1 is SGDLS and CDR2 YYNGEE. Here the CDR3 DNA reads TGTGCCAGCAGCGTAGATACCGGGGGTAGGCCTGGAAACACCATATATTTT. Its protein is CASSVDTGGRPGNTIYF.

CDR3 DNA: TGTGCCAGCAGCTTGCGGGTGGCCTACAATGAGCAGTTCTTC. Its translation is CASSLRVAYNEQFF. The V gene is TRBV5-4, the J gene TRBJ2-1; D is unclear. The CDR3 has 14 residues. V lost 1 base to trimming and J lost 2 bases, with 7 bases between them. In germline, CDR1 is SGHNT, CDR2 YYREEE (reference sequence).

This chain uses TRBV5-1 with TRBJ2-3; perhaps TRBD1 as D (5 bases). CDR1 is SGHRS and CDR2 is YFSETQ in the germline V gene. The CDR3 runs to 16 residues. Deletions cut 4 bases from V and 1 base from J, with 16 bases between. The CDR3 sequence: CASSGPSGAGTDTQYF. CDR3 DNA sequence: TGCGCCAGCAGCGGCCCGAGTGGGGCGGGCACAGATACGCAGTATTTT.

This sequence joins TRBV27 and TRBJ2-7; 11 nucleotides line up with TRBD2. This CDR3 region has 15 residues. Trimming removed 8 bases from V and 0 bases from J; junction bases left unmatched: 6. CDR1 and CDR2 (germline): MNHEY, SMNVEV (reference sequence). CDR3 residues: CASGLAGGSSYEQYF. The DNA for the CDR3 is TGTGCCAGCGGGTTAGCGGGAGGGAGCTCCTACGAGCAGTACTTC.

The chain combines TRBV7-2 with TRBJ2-1; TRBD2 agrees at 7 bases. Losses at the gene ends were 5 bases for V and 9 bases for J; bases not matched to a gene: 10. This CDR3 spans 14 amino acids. Per germline, CDR1 SGHTA and CDR2 FQGNSA. Here the CDR3 reads CASSKAGASGEQFF. The DNA of the CDR3 is TGTGCCAGCAGCAAGGCGGGAGCATCGGGTGAGCAGTTCTTC.

This chain uses TRBV7-2 with TRBJ2-7; 7 bases are shared with TRBD2. In germline, CDR1 is SGHTA, CDR2 FQGNSA. V shed 2 bases, J shed 6 bases, and the junction held 7 bases outside the gene matches. The CDR3 contains 14 residues. The CDR3 spells CASSLKAGNLEQYF. For the CDR3, the DNA is TGTGCCAGCAGCTTAAAAGCGGGAAACCTCGAGCAGTACTTC.

This rearrangement joins TRBV6-1 to TRBJ1-2; D perhaps matches TRBD1 (5 bases). The CDR3 is 14 residues long. From germline, CDR1 is MNHNS and CDR2 SASEGT. Trimming stripped 1 base from V and 8 bases from J, with 14 bases between. CDR3 region: CASSEDSQGIGYTF. As DNA, the CDR3 is TGTGCCAGCAGTGAAGATTCCCAGGGTATAGGCTACACCTTC.